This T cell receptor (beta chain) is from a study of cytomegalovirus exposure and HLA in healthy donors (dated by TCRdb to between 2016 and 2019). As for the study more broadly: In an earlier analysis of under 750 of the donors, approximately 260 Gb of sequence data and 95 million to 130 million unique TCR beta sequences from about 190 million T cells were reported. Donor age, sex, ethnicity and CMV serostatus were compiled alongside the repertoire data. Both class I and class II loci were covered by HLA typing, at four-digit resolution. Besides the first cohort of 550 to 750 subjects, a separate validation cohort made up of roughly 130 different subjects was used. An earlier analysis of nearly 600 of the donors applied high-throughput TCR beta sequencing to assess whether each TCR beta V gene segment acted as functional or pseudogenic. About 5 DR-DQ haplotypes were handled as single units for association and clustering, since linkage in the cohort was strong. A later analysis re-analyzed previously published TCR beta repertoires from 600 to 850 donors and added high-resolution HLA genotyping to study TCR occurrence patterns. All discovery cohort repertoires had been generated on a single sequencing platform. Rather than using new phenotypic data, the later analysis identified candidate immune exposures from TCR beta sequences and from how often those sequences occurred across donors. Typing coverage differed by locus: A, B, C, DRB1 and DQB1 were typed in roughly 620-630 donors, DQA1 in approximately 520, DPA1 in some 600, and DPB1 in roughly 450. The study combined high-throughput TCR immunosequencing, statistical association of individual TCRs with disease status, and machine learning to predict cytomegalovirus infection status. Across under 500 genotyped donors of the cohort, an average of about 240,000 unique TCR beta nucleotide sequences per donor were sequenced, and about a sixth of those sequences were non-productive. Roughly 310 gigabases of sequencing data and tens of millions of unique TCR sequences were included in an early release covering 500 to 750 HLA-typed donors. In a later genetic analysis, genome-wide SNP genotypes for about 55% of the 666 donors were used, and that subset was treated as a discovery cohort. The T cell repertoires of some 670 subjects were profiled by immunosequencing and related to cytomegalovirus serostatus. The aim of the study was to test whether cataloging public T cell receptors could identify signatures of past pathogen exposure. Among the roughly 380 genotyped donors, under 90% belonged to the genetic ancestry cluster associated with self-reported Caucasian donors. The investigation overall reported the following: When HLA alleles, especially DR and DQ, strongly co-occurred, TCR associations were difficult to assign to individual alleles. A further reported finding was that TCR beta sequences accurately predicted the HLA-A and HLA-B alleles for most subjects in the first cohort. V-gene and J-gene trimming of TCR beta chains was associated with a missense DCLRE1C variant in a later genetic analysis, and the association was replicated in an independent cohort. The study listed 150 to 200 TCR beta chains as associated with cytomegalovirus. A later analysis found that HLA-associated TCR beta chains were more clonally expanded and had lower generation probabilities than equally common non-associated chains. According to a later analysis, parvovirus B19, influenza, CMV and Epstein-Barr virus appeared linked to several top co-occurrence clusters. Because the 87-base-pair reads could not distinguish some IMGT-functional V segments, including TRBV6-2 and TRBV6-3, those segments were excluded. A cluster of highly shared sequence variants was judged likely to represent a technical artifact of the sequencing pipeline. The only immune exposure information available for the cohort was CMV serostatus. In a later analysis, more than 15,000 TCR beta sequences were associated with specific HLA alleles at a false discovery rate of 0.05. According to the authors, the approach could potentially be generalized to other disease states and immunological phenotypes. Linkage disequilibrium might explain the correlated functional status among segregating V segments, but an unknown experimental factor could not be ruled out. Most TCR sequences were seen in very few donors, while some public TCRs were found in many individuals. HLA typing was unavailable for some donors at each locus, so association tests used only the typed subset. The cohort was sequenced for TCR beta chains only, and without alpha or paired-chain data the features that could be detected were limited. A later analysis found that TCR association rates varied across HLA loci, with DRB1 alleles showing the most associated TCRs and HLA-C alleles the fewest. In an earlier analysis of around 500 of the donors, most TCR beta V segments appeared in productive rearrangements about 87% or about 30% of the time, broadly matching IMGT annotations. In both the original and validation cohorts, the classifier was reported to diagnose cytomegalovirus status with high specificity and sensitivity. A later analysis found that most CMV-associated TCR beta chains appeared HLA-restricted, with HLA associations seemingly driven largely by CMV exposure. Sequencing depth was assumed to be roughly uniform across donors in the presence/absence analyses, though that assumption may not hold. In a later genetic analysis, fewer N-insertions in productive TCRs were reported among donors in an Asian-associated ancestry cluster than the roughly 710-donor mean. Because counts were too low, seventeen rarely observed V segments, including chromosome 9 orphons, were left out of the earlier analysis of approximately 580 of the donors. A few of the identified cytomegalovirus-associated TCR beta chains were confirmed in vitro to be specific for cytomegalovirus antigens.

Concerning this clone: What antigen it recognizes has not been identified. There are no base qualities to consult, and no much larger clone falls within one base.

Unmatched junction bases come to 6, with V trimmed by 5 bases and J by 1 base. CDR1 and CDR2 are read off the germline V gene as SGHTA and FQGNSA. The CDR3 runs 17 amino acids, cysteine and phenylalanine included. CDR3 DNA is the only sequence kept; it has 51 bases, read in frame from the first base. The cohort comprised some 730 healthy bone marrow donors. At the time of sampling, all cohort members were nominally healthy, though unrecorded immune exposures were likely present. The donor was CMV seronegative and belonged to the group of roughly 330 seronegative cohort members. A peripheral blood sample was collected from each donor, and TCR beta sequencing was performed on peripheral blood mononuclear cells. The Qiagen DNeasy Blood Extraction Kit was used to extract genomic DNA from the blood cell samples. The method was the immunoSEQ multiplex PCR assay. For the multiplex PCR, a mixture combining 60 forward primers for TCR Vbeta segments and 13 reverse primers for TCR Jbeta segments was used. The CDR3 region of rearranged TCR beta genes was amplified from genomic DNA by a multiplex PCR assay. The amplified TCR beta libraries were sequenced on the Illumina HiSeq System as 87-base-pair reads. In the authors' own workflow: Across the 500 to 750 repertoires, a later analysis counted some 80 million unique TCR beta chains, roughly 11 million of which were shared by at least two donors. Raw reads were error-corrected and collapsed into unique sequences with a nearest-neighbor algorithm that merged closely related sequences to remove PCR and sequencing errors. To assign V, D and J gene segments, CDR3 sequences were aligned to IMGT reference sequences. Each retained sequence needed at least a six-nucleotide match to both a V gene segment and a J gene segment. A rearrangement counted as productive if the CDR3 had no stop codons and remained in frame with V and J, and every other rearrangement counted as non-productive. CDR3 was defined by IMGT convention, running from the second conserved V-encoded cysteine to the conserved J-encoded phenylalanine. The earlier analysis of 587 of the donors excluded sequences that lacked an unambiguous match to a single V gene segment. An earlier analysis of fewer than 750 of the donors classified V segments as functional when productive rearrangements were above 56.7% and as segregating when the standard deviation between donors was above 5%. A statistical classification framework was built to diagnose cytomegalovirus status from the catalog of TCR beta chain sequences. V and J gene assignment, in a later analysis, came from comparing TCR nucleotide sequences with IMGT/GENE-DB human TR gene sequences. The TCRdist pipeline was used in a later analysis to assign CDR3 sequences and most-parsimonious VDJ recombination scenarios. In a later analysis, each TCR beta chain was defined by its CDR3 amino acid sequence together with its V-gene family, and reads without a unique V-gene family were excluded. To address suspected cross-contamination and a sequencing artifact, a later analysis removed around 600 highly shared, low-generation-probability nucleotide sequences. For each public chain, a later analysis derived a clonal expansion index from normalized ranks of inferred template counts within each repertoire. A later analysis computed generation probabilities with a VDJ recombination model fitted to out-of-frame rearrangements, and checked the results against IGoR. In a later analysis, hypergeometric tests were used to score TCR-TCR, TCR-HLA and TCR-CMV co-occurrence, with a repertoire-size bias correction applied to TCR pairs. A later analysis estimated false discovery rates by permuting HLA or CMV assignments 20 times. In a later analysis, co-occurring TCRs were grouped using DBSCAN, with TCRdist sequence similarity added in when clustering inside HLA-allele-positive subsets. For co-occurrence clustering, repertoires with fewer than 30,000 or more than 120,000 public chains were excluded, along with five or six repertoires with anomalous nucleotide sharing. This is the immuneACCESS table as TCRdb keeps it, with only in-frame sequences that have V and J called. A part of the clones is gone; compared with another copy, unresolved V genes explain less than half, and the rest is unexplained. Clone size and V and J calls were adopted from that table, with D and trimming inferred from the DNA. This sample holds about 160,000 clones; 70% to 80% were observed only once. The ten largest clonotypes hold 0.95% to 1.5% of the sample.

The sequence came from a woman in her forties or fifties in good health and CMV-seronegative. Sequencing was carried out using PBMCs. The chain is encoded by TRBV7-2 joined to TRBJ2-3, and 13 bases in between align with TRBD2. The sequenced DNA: TGTGCCAGCAGCCCTGGACTAGCGGGGGCCCGCACAGATACGCAGTATTTT. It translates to CASSPGLAGARTDTQYF.